Here is one T cell receptor beta chain with its context. What it binds is unknown. The data were taken from a study of T cell responses to AZD1222 COVID-19 vaccine. Whole-study results and caveats: Per reports, nearly half of all spike-specific TCRs target regions that are unmutated in variants.

The data were produced by immunoSEQ multiplex PCR, yet TCRdb's version contains in-frame clones alone and is incomplete. This table holds 150,000 to 200,000 clones, 88% found once. The CDR3 contains 15 residues. The V and J ends lost 5 bases and 4 bases respectively, with 17 bases between them. Germline CDR1 reads SGHTA; CDR2 reads FQGTGA. This TCR derives from an adult in good health. The gene calls are TRBV7-3 and TRBJ2-5; D gene ambiguous. Sequencing was performed on peripheral blood, taken on day 0 of AZD1222 vaccination. The CDR3 reads CASSPSDGQGETQYF. CDR3 DNA: TGTGCCAGCAGCCCCTCGGACGGTCAAGGAGAGACCCAGTACTTC.